This T cell receptor beta chain originates from a study of blood T cell repertoires in COVID-19. Sequencing was performed with immunoSEQ multiplex PCR; in TCRdb, only in-frame clones are kept and a portion is missing. This table has roughly 330,000 clones, roughly 88% appearing once. Germline values: CDR1 SGHVS, CDR2 FQNEAQ. The CDR3 consists of 17 residues. The V and J ends lost 4 bases and 10 bases respectively, with 23 bases between them. Sample: PBMCs or T cells enriched from blood (not recorded which). The rearrangement uses TRBV7-8 and TRBJ1-6; TRBD1 might be the D (5 bases). The TCR was taken from a man aged 25 to 40 who had recovered from COVID-19. CDR3 nucleotides: TGTGCCAGCAGCTCCTCCCGACAGCTTCGTAATAGCTCACCCCTCCACTTT. Its translation is CASSSSRQLRNSSPLHF.